One sample yielded the 21 T cell receptor beta chains listed below, sequenced in a study of T cell responses to AZD1222 COVID-19 vaccine. Clones were read by immunoSEQ multiplex PCR, and TCRdb kept only the in-frame ones, dropping some. The table shows about 59,000 clones, with around 80% occurring only once. The input for sequencing was peripheral blood, taken on day 0 of AZD1222 vaccination. These receptors were collected from an adult in good health.

The chain uses TRBV2 and TRBJ1-6; 8 nucleotides align to TRBD1. The germline V gene encodes CDR1 SNHLY and CDR2 FYNNEI. CDR3 size: 14 residues. The V segment lost 6 bases and the J segment 6 bases; nucleotides outside the gene matches: 4. CDR3 in DNA: TGTGCCAGCAGCTTACAGGGGGGTAATTCACCCCTCCACTTT. The encoded protein is CASSLQGGNSPLHF. The full variable domain, completed using reference TRBV2 and TRBJ1-6, is EPEVTQTPSHQVTQMGQEVILRCVPISNHLYFYWYRQILGQKVEFLVSFYNNEISEKSEIFDDQFSVERPDGSNFTLKIRSTKLEDSAMYFCASSLQGGNSPLHFGNGTRLTVT.

In this sample, this clone turned up once. The rearrangement joins TRBV25-1 to TRBJ2-3, with 8 bases identical to TRBD2. Germline CDR1 and CDR2: MGHDK and SYGVNS. The CDR3 length is 14 residues. J gave up 6 bases and V 5 bases, and 7 bases lay outside the gene matches. The CDR3 loop is CASSQREWGDTQYF. CDR3 sequence (DNA): TGTGCCAGCAGTCAGCGGGAGTGGGGCGATACGCAGTATTTT.

The CDR3 DNA is TGTGCCAGCAGCCAAGATTTCGGACTCGTTCTAGGAAATGAGCAGTTCTTC. Its protein is CASSQDFGLVLGNEQFF. The chain has TRBV14 and TRBJ2-1; D might be TRBD2 (5 bases). Trimming left V 0 bases short and J 7 bases short, with 19 bases between. The CDR3 has 17 residues. The germline V gene has CDR1 SGHDN and CDR2 FVKESK.

The chain joins TRBV27 to TRBJ2-4, with 11 bases aligning to TRBD2. With V trimmed by 3 bases and J by 5 bases, 3 bases remained unmatched. Germline-derived CDR1 and CDR2 are MNHEY and SMNVEV (reference sequence). This CDR3 has 15 amino acids. CDR3 sequence: CASSFGTSGENIQYF. In DNA, the CDR3 is TGTGCCAGCAGTTTCGGGACTAGCGGTGAAAACATTCAGTACTTC.

This clone has just a few counts. The chain employs TRBV6-5 and TRBJ1-1; tentative D call: TRBD1 (5 bases). Germline assignment: CDR1 MNHEY and CDR2 SVGAGI. Trimming took 8 bases from V and 3 from J, leaving 10 bases between them. This CDR3 has 12 amino acids. CDR3 nucleotides: TGTGCCAGCGGGACGATGGACACTGAAGCTTTCTTT. Amino acids: CASGTMDTEAFF.

This clone was counted a single time. V gene TRBV6-2 or TRBV6-3 combines with J gene TRBJ1-4, with unresolved D. CDR3 length: 14 amino acids. The germline V gene has CDR1 MNHEY and CDR2 SVGEGT. Deletions cut 2 bases from V and 4 bases from J, with 8 bases between. CDR3 sequence (DNA): TGTGCCAGCAGTTACGAGGTCTTTAATGAAAAACTGTTTTTT. It codes for CASSYEVFNEKLFF.

V gene TRBV5-6 combines with J gene TRBJ1-1; D call uncertain. There are 17 residues in the CDR3. V lost 3 bases to trimming and J lost 2 bases, with 20 bases between them. Per germline, CDR1 SGHDT and CDR2 YYEEEE. The CDR3 DNA reads as TGTGCCAGCAGCTCCCCCTTAGTTAGGTCTTCAAACACTGAAGCTTTCTTT. Amino acids: CASSSPLVRSSNTEAFF.

This chain uses TRBV6-4 with TRBJ1-2; D remains unclear. The V gene's germline CDR1 is MRHNA and CDR2 SNTAGT. V dropped 5 bases and J dropped 7 bases, with 11 bases sitting between them. The CDR3 sequence is 12 residues long. CDR3 sequence (DNA): TGTGCCAGCAGTTCATCGATGGGTGGCTACACCTTC. This translates into CASSSSMGGYTF.

This chain uses TRBV7-3 with TRBJ2-1; D is uncertain. Germline assignment: CDR1 SGHTA and CDR2 FQGTGA. Trimming removed 5 bases from V and 13 bases from J, with 18 bases in between. This CDR3 is built from 13 residues. The CDR3 DNA reads as TGTGCCAGCAGCCCCCCGGGTCCCCCGAAACAGTTCTTC. Protein: CASSPPGPPKQFF.

V and J are TRBV28 and TRBJ1-2; 9 nucleotides match TRBD1. The CDR3 extends over 14 amino acids. Germline values: CDR1 MDHEN, CDR2 SYDVKM. V dropped 7 bases and J dropped 4; count of bases not matched to a gene: 7. CDR3 region: CASITGGETYGYTF. The DNA for the CDR3 is TGTGCCAGCATCACAGGGGGCGAAACCTATGGCTACACCTTC.

The chain carries TRBV2 and TRBJ2-3; 8 nucleotides align to TRBD2. V lost 5 bases and J lost 3; bases outside the gene matches: 7. Per germline, CDR1 SNHLY and CDR2 FYNNEI. The CDR3 contains 15 residues. CDR3: CASSSRAGATDTQYF. The DNA for the CDR3 is TGTGCCAGCAGTTCAAGAGCGGGAGCAACAGATACGCAGTATTTT.

This clone has more than one count but fewer than ten. This chain links TRBV7-3 with TRBJ1-2, with D possibly being TRBD1 (5 bases). Germline V gene lookup returns CDR1 SGHTA and CDR2 FQGTGA. V was clipped by 1 base and J by 7 bases, with 16 bases between them. This CDR3 comprises 15 residues. The DNA of the CDR3 is TGTGCCAGCAGCTTAAACTCGGCAGGGAGGGGTGGCTACACCTTC. Protein product: CASSLNSAGRGGYTF.

This clone was seen once. V usage is TRBV19 and J usage is TRBJ1-5, with 11 bases lining up with TRBD1. This CDR3 spans 18 amino acids. Per germline, CDR1 LNHDA and CDR2 SQIVND (reference sequence). V was pared by 4 bases and J by 4 bases, with 12 bases of the junction left unmatched. CDR3 sequence reads: CASSKNIGTGGVNQPQHF. CDR3 DNA sequence: TGTGCCAGTAGTAAGAATATAGGGACAGGGGGAGTTAATCAGCCCCAGCATTTT.

This clone appeared once. This chain links TRBV5-4 with TRBJ2-1, with 9 positions matching TRBD2. Germline CDR1 reads SGHNT; CDR2 reads YYREEE (reference sequence). V lost 7 bases and J lost 4; bases outside the gene matches: 6. CDR3 length: 14 residues. CDR3 in DNA: TGTGCCAGCCATCTAGCGGGAAAGTACAATGAGCAGTTCTTC. Its protein is CASHLAGKYNEQFF.

This clone was recorded once. The chain has TRBV6-5 and TRBJ2-7; a possible D gene is TRBD2 (6 bases). The V end lost 6 bases, the J end lost 0 bases, and 15 bases lay between the germline ends. The CDR3 covers 15 residues. Germline CDR1 and CDR2: MNHEY and SVGAGI. The CDR3 nucleotides read TGTGCCAGCAGATTGGGAGGCGCAAGCTCCTACGAGCAGTACGTC. It encodes CASRLGGASSYEQYV.

V and J are TRBV3-1 (or the pseudogene TRBV3-2) and TRBJ2-5; 7 positions agree with TRBD1. This CDR3 has 14 amino acids. V shed 2 bases and J 3 bases; nucleotides not matched to a gene: 3. Germline assignment: CDR1 LGHDT and CDR2 YNNKEL (reference sequence). CDR3 loop: CASSQSTGKETQYF. The CDR3 DNA reads TGTGCCAGCAGCCAATCGACAGGGAAAGAGACCCAGTACTTC.

The chain couples TRBV6-5 to TRBJ1-2; D is unresolved. The CDR3 is 16 residues long. Between the trimmed V and J ends, which lost 2 bases and 6 bases, there was a span of 19 bases. Germline assignment: CDR1 MNHEY and CDR2 SVGAGI. The CDR3: CASSYRATTAAHGYTF. CDR3 bases: TGTGCCAGCAGTTACCGGGCAACTACAGCGGCGCATGGCTACACCTTC.

The chain carries TRBV6-5 and TRBJ1-3; D call uncertain. The CDR3 totals 13 residues. CDR1 is MNHEY, CDR2 SVGAGI, per germline. V lost 0 bases and J 3 bases, leaving 3 bases between the germline ends. This chain's CDR3 is CASSYSYGNTIYF. The CDR3, as DNA: TGTGCCAGCAGTTACTCTTATGGAAACACCATATATTTT.

DNA for the CDR3: TGTGCCAGCAGCCCTTATGCTACTAGCGGCACAGATACGCAGTATTTT. Translated: CASSPYATSGTDTQYF. The chain carries TRBV7-2 and TRBJ2-3; 7 bases agree with TRBD2. In germline, CDR1 is SGHTA, CDR2 FQGNSA. The ends lost 5 bases at V and 1 base at J; junction bases unmatched: 9. This CDR3 is 16 amino acids long.

This chain links TRBV27 with TRBJ2-6; a weak D match, TRBD1 (6 bases). V lost 5 bases and J lost 2, with 10 bases in between. The CDR3 length is 15 residues. Per the germline V gene, CDR1 is MNHEY and CDR2 is SMNVEV (reference sequence). The CDR3 DNA follows: TGTGCCAGCAGTGAAACAGGGACTGGGGCCAACGTCCTGACTTTC. This translates into CASSETGTGANVLTF. Looking up the rest from reference TRBV27 and TRBJ2-6 gives the full variable domain: EAQVTQNPRYLITVTGKKLTVTCSQNMNHEYMSWYRQDPGLGLRQIYYSMNVEVTDKGDVPEGYKVSRKEKRNFPLILESPSPNQTSLYFCASSETGTGANVLTFGAGSRLTVL.

The V gene is TRBV11-2, the J gene TRBJ2-2, with D perhaps TRBD2 (6 bases). The CDR3 is 15 residues long. Between the trimmed V and J ends, which lost 5 bases and 4 bases, there was a span of 14 bases. Germline V gene sequence: CDR1 SGHAT, CDR2 FQNNGV. This CDR3 reads CASSPGDFSTGELFF. The DNA for the CDR3 is TGTGCCAGCAGCCCGGGGGACTTCTCCACCGGGGAGCTGTTTTTT.